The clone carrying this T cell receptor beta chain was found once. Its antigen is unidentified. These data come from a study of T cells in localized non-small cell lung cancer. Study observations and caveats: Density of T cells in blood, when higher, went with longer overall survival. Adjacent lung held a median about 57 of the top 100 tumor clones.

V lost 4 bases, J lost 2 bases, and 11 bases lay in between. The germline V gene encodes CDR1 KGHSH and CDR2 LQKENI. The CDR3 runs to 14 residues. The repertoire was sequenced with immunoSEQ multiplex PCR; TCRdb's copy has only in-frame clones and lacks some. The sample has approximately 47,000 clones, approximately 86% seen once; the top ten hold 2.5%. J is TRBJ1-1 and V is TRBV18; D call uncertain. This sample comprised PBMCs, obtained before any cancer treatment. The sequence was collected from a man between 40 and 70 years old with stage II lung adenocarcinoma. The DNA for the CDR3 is TGTGCCAGCTCACTTAACGAGAAAAACACTGAAGCTTTCTTT. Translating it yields CASSLNEKNTEAFF. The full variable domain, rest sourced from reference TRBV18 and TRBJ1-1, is NAGVMQNPRHLVRRRGQEARLRCSPMKGHSHVYWYRQLPEEGLKFMVYLQKENIIDESGMPKERFSAEFPKEGPSILRIQQVVRGDSAAYFCASSLNEKNTEAFFGQGTRLTVV.